The 25 T cell receptor beta chains reported below all come from one sample, sequenced in a study of blood T cell repertoires in COVID-19. Clones were sequenced by immunoSEQ multiplex PCR, and TCRdb holds only the in-frame ones, with some missing. This sample has approximately 140,000 clones, with 84% found just once. Sequencing used PBMCs or T cells enriched from blood (not recorded which). The origin of the receptors is a woman in her fifties or sixties who had been exposed to COVID-19.

The chain employs TRBV19 and TRBJ1-1, with a weak D call TRBD1 (6 bases). The CDR3 totals 13 residues. V was trimmed by 4 bases and J by 7 bases, leaving 13 bases between them. The germline V gene encodes CDR1 LNHDA and CDR2 SQIVND (reference sequence). This chain's CDR3 is CASSRGPTGEAFF. The DNA of the CDR3 is TGTGCCAGTAGTAGGGGCCCGACAGGTGAAGCTTTCTTT.

V gene TRBV27 combines with J gene TRBJ1-1; TRBD1 matches at 7 bases. This CDR3 spans 16 amino acids. Trimming removed 0 bases from V and 5 bases from J; junction bases left unmatched: 9. The germline CDR1 and CDR2 sequences are MNHEY and SMNVEV (reference sequence). In DNA, the CDR3 is TGTGCCAGCAGTTTATCGCCCCGGGACAGAGGAACTGAAGCTTTCTTT. It translates to CASSLSPRDRGTEAFF.

The chain links TRBV25-1 to TRBJ2-5; D is ambiguous. The CDR3 runs to 15 residues. Between the trimmed V and J ends, which lost 2 bases and 2 bases, there was a span of 12 bases. Germline V lookup: CDR1 MGHDK, CDR2 SYGVNS. The CDR3 DNA follows: TGTGCCAGCAGTGAAGGTGGCGGCAGTCAAGAGACCCAGTACTTC. Translation gives CASSEGGGSQETQYF.

The chain uses TRBV19 and TRBJ1-2; D is possibly TRBD1 (6 bases). This CDR3 has 16 amino acids. With 1 base removed from V and 3 bases from J, the gap between germline ends came to 15 bases. Looked up from germline, CDR1 is LNHDA and CDR2 is SQIVND (reference sequence). The CDR3 DNA sequence: TGTGCCAGTAGTATAGGGCAGGGGCTCGCTCACTATGGCTACACCTTC. This sequence encodes CASSIGQGLAHYGYTF.

The chain combines TRBV11-1 with TRBJ2-5; 8 bases agree with TRBD1. Germline trimming cut 7 bases from V and 3 bases from J; bases unmatched to any gene: 4. Per the germline V gene, CDR1 is SGHAT and CDR2 is FQDESV (reference sequence). The length of the CDR3 is 13 residues. The CDR3 DNA reads as TGTGCCAGCAACGGACAGGGTAAAGAGACCCAGTACTTC. The encoded protein is CASNGQGKETQYF.

This clone was picked up many times. The gene calls are TRBV11-2 and TRBJ1-6; D gene unclear. V lost 3 bases and J 6 bases, leaving 15 bases between the germline ends. This CDR3 is 16 amino acids long. CDR1 is SGHAT, CDR2 FQNNGV, per germline. CDR3 sequence reads: CASSLTGGSVNSPLHF. For the CDR3, the DNA is TGTGCCAGCAGCTTGACGGGAGGGTCGGTTAATTCACCCCTCCACTTT. Based on the CDR3 plus reference TRBV11-2 and TRBJ1-6, the full variable domain is EAGVAQSPRYKIIEKRQSVAFWCNPISGHATLYWYQQILGQGPKLLIQFQNNGVVDDSQLPKDRFSAERLKGVDSTLKIQPAKLEDSAVYLCASSLTGGSVNSPLHFGNGTRLTVT.

The chain carries TRBV19 and TRBJ1-4; D possibly corresponds to TRBD1 (6 bases). V lost 5 bases, J lost 3 bases, and 13 bases lay in between. This CDR3 is 15 amino acids long. The germline CDR1 and CDR2 sequences are LNHDA and SQIVND (reference sequence). The DNA for the CDR3 is TGTGCCAGTAGTGTCCCACAGGGTGCTAATGAAAAACTGTTTTTT. This gives the protein CASSVPQGANEKLFF.

This chain connects TRBV7-2 to TRBJ2-7; 11 positions agree with TRBD1. The length of the CDR3 is 15 residues. The germline V gene has CDR1 SGHTA and CDR2 FQGNSA. The trim removed 4 bases at V and 3 bases at J, leaving 5 bases unmatched. The CDR3 reads CASSSGTGGFYEQYF. The CDR3 nucleotides are TGTGCCAGCAGCTCAGGGACAGGGGGGTTCTACGAGCAGTACTTC.

This clone was counted once. The genes are TRBV7-2 and TRBJ2-5; 12 nucleotides line up with TRBD2. V shed 7 bases, J shed 2 bases, and the junction held 5 bases outside the gene matches. The V gene's germline CDR1 is SGHTA and CDR2 FQGNSA. This CDR3 is built from 15 residues. DNA for the CDR3: TGTGCCAGCAACCTAGCGGGAGGGCCGCAAGAGACCCAGTACTTC. Amino acids: CASNLAGGPQETQYF.

This rearrangement joins TRBV11-2 to TRBJ2-1; no clear D gene. Per germline, CDR1 SGHAT and CDR2 FQNNGV. The V and J ends lost 0 bases and 7 bases respectively, with 7 bases between them. The CDR3 sequence is 13 residues long. In DNA form, the CDR3 reads TGTGCCAGCAGCTTAGATCTACGGAATGAGCAGTTCTTC. Its translation: CASSLDLRNEQFF. Using reference TRBV11-2 and TRBJ2-1 for the parts outside the CDR3, the full variable domain is EAGVAQSPRYKIIEKRQSVAFWCNPISGHATLYWYQQILGQGPKLLIQFQNNGVVDDSQLPKDRFSAERLKGVDSTLKIQPAKLEDSAVYLCASSLDLRNEQFFGPGTRLTVL.

CDR3 region: CASSRRTGNGNTIYF. In nucleotides, the CDR3 is TGTGCCAGCAGCCGGCGGACAGGGAACGGAAACACCATATATTTT. This chain links TRBV7-2 with TRBJ1-3; TRBD1 agrees at 8 bases. Germline loops: CDR1 SGHTA, CDR2 FQGNSA. Trimming removed 5 bases from V and 4 bases from J; junction bases left unmatched: 7. The CDR3 runs to 15 residues.

The chain links TRBV10-2 to TRBJ2-7, with D tentatively TRBD2 (6 bases). Trimming pared 3 bases from V and 2 bases from J, leaving 17 bases between. This CDR3 is built from 16 residues. Germline CDR1 is WSHSY and CDR2 is SAAADI. The DNA of the CDR3 is TGCGCCAGCAGTGAAAGCCTAGCGTCCGCCACCTACGAGCAGTACTTC. Amino acids: CASSESLASATYEQYF.

V is TRBV7-9 and J is TRBJ1-2; 8 nucleotides match TRBD1. Germline V CDR1 and CDR2: SEHNR, FQNEAQ (reference sequence). The CDR3 totals 15 residues. V shed 5 bases and J 1 base; nucleotides not matched to a gene: 6. Written as DNA, the CDR3 is TGTGCCAGCAGCCCAAGGACAGGGATTAACTATGGCTACACCTTC. It translates to CASSPRTGINYGYTF.

Concerning this clone: Its ends do not fully match the called genes, so a read error is possible. This rearrangement joins TRBV7-2 to TRBJ2-3; 14 bases fit TRBD2. Germline CDR1 is SGHTA and CDR2 is FQGNSA. The CDR3 loop spans 15 amino acids. CDR3 in DNA: TGTGCCAGCAGCCCGGGGACGGGACTAGCGGGGGCTATCACTTTT. Amino acid sequence: CASSPGTGLAGAITF. Full variable domain (missing parts from reference TRBV7-2 and TRBJ2-3): GAGVSQSPSNKVTEKGKDVELRCDPISGHTALYWYRQSLGQGLEFLIYFQGNSAPDKSGLPSDRFSAERTGGSVSTLTIQRTQQEDSAVYLCASSPGTGLAGAITFGPGTRLTVL.

The CDR3 region has the DNA TGTGCCAGCAGCGCGACAGGGGAGCATGGCTACACCTTC. Protein product: CASSATGEHGYTF. The rearrangement joins TRBV6-5 to TRBJ1-2, with 8 bases matching TRBD1. The CDR3 spans 13 residues. Per the germline V gene, CDR1 is MNHEY and CDR2 is SVGAGI. V shed 6 bases, J shed 6 bases, and the junction held 6 bases outside the gene matches.

The chain uses TRBV6-5 and TRBJ2-3; perhaps TRBD1 as D (5 bases). The V gene lost 2 bases and the J gene lost 2 bases, with 11 bases spanning the gap. There are 15 residues in the CDR3. Germline V lookup: CDR1 MNHEY, CDR2 SVGAGI. The CDR3 loop is CASSYGAILTDTQYF. DNA of the CDR3: TGTGCCAGCAGTTACGGGGCAATACTCACAGATACGCAGTATTTT.

The V and J genes are TRBV6-1 and TRBJ1-5; D might be TRBD1 (5 bases). The V end was cut by 3 bases, the J end by 2 bases, with 14 bases between. Germline CDR1 MNHNS, CDR2 SASEGT. This CDR3 has 16 amino acids. The CDR3 sequence: CASSDGTGGGNQPQHF. The CDR3 DNA is TGTGCCAGCAGTGACGGGACGGGGGGTGGCAATCAGCCCCAGCATTTT.

The chain joins TRBV6-4 to TRBJ2-2, with D possibly TRBD2 on 5 matching bases. V lost 2 bases, J lost 7 bases, and 8 bases lay in between. Germline V gives CDR1 MRHNA, CDR2 SNTAGT. The CDR3 runs 13 residues. The CDR3 loop is CASSDKGGGELFF. CDR3 bases: TGTGCCAGCAGTGACAAAGGAGGCGGGGAGCTGTTTTTT.

V and J are TRBV9 and TRBJ2-2, with 9 bases lining up with TRBD2. The CDR3 is 16 residues long. Germline V gene lookup returns CDR1 SGDLS and CDR2 YYNGEE. The J segment lost 7 bases and the V segment lost 0 bases, leaving 7 bases of the junction unmatched. The CDR3 sequence: CASSVAGGRAGGELFF. DNA of the CDR3: TGTGCCAGCAGCGTAGCTGGCGGGAGGGCCGGCGGGGAGCTGTTTTTT.

The rearrangement links TRBV3-1 (or the pseudogene TRBV3-2) to TRBJ2-4; D may be TRBD1 (6 bases). V lost 4 bases and J lost 1, with 8 bases in between. This CDR3 has 14 amino acids. Germline lookup yields CDR1 LGHDT and CDR2 YNNKEL (reference sequence). This CDR3 is CASSRTVAKNIQYF. In DNA form, the CDR3 reads TGTGCCAGCAGCCGGACAGTGGCCAAAAACATTCAGTACTTC.

The V call is TRBV10-1, the J call TRBJ2-1; 10 bases match TRBD2. CDR1 and CDR2 (germline): WNHNN, SYGVQD (reference sequence). The V and J ends lost 8 bases and 0 bases, in that order; junction bases with no gene match: 13. The CDR3 runs to 18 residues. The CDR3 spells CASGFSLAGVTSYNEQFF. As DNA, the CDR3 is TGCGCCAGCGGCTTTTCGCTAGCGGGAGTTACCTCCTACAATGAGCAGTTCTTC.

The genes are TRBV27 and TRBJ2-7; TRBD1 agrees at 9 bases. The CDR3 extends over 16 amino acids. V lost 5 bases to trimming and J lost 0 bases; unmatched junction nucleotides: 8. Germline V CDR1 and CDR2: MNHEY, SMNVEV (reference sequence). The CDR3 coding sequence is TGTGCCAGCAGTCAGCGGACAGGGGTCAGCTCCTACGAGCAGTACTTC. Translating gives CASSQRTGVSSYEQYF.

The chain recombines TRBV9 with TRBJ2-5; D is possibly TRBD1 (5 bases). The CDR3 extends over 14 amino acids. CDR1 SGDLS and CDR2 YYNGEE come from the germline V gene. Trimming left V 0 bases short and J 5 bases short, with 11 bases between. CDR3 sequence reads: CASSVDRPRETQYF. The CDR3 DNA sequence: TGTGCCAGCAGCGTAGACAGGCCCAGGGAGACCCAGTACTTC.

The genes are TRBV4-2 and TRBJ2-2; 13 bases match TRBD2. The CDR3 extends over 16 amino acids. J was trimmed by 5 bases and V by 4 bases; bases with no gene match: 4. The V gene's germline CDR1 is LGHNA and CDR2 YNFKEQ. CDR3 nucleotide sequence: TGTGCCAGCAGCCGCAGACTAGCGGGGGGTACCGGGGAGCTGTTTTTT. It encodes CASSRRLAGGTGELFF.

V is TRBV25-1 and J is TRBJ1-1; tentatively, D is TRBD1 (6 bases). Trimming pared 2 bases from V and 10 bases from J, leaving 11 bases between. Germline CDR1 reads MGHDK; CDR2 reads SYGVNS. The CDR3 is made up of 12 amino acids. DNA for the CDR3: TGTGCCAGCAGTGAAGGATTAGGGGGAGCTTTCTTT. It specifies CASSEGLGGAFF.